These 5 T cell receptor beta chains were all obtained from the same sample, sequenced in a study of CD8 T cells in Susac syndrome. RNA amounts of roughly 0.45 to 1 ug underwent reverse transcription with random hexamers. TCRdb reanalysed the immunoSEQ multiplex PCR reads using MiXCR and keeps one entry per CDR3 protein. The sample carries 150,000 to 200,000 distinct CDR3 sequences, 80% to 95% recorded once. Sequencing was carried out using CD4+ T cells from PBMCs. The receptors come from a human donor with multiple sclerosis.

The chain combines TRBV18 with TRBJ1-1, with D unresolved. Germline values: CDR1 KGHSH, CDR2 LQKENI. This CDR3 comprises 14 residues. Deletions cut 1 base from V and 5 bases from J, with 11 bases between. Written as DNA, the CDR3 is TGTGCCAGCTCACCACAAAGGGATAGTACTGAAGCTTTCTTT. Protein product: CASSPQRDSTEAFF.

As DNA, the CDR3 is TGCGCCAGCAGCCAGAAAATGGTTAGCGGGAGGAGCTCTGGGGCCAACGTCCTGACTTTC. Protein sequence: CASSQKMVSGRSSGANVLTF. This chain joins TRBV4-3 and TRBJ2-6, with 10 bases aligning to TRBD2. The CDR3 extends over 20 amino acids. Germline CDR1 is LGHNA and CDR2 is YSLEER. V shed 3 bases and J 0 bases; nucleotides not matched to a gene: 11.

The V call is TRBV6-6, the J call TRBJ2-1; 10 bases fit TRBD1. The CDR3 contains 15 residues. With 6 bases clipped from V and 6 bases from J, the junction kept 8 bases outside the gene matches. The germline V gene encodes CDR1 MNHNY and CDR2 SVGAGI (reference sequence). The CDR3, as DNA: TGTGCCAGCAGGCTCACCCGGGACAGGGGCAATGAGCAGTTCTTC. It codes for CASRLTRDRGNEQFF.

This clonotype was recorded once. V gene TRBV14 combines with J gene TRBJ2-2; no clear D. CDR3 size: 13 residues. The germline V gene has CDR1 SGHDN and CDR2 FVKESK. V was trimmed by 6 bases and J by 4 bases, leaving 9 bases between them. CDR3 sequence (DNA): TGTGCCAGCAGGGCTCAGGTCACCGGGGAGCTGTTTTTT. It yields the protein CASRAQVTGELFF.

The rearrangement uses TRBV7-8 and TRBJ1-1, with 9 bases identical to TRBD1. The CDR3 sequence is 15 residues long. The V gene end was trimmed by 5 bases and the J gene end by 6 bases; junction bases not matched to a gene: 10. Germline V gene data show CDR1 as SGHVS and CDR2 as FQNEAQ. The chain's CDR3 is CASSTLPGQGSEAFF. DNA of the CDR3: TGTGCCAGCAGCACTTTACCGGGACAGGGCTCTGAAGCTTTCTTT.